Listed below are T cell receptor beta chains from one sample, sequenced in a study of cytomegalovirus exposure and HLA in healthy donors. Assay used: immunoSEQ multiplex PCR; TCRdb lists only in-frame clones, some missing. The sample comprises 60,000 or so clones, over 75% of which are singletons, and roughly 10% rests with the top ten. The specimen sequenced was PBMCs. The receptor set was obtained from a female donor in good health and CMV-seronegative. CDR3s include the opening cysteine and the closing phenylalanine or tryptophan. D genes are given only for firm matches. Clone sizes are given selectively: once, few, many, or a class where the clone is expanded.

J gene: TRBJ2-3; D gene: -; V gene: TRBV12-5; clone size: -; CDR3 length: 12; CDR3 protein: CASGLGANTQYF; CDR3 DNA: TGTGCTAGTGGTCTAGGGGCCAATACGCAGTATTTT
J gene: TRBJ2-5; D gene: -; V gene: TRBV7-2; clone size: -; CDR3 length: 15; CDR3 protein: CASSPPQGYRETQYF; CDR3 DNA: TGTGCCAGCAGCCCCCCACAGGGTTATCGGGAGACCCAGTACTTC
J gene: TRBJ2-7; D gene: -; V gene: TRBV9; clone size: once; CDR3 length: 14; CDR3 protein: CASSPRVADYEQYF; CDR3 DNA: TGTGCCAGCAGCCCTCGGGTAGCAGACTACGAGCAGTACTTC
J gene: TRBJ1-6; D gene: TRBD1; V gene: TRBV6-1; clone size: once; CDR3 length: 16; CDR3 protein: CASSEDRGQINSPLHF; CDR3 DNA: TGTGCCAGCAGTGAGGACAGGGGGCAGATCAATTCACCCCTCCACTTT
J gene: TRBJ2-6; D gene: TRBD1; V gene: TRBV7-3; clone size: -; CDR3 length: 18; CDR3 protein: CASSPWTGTHSGANVLTF; CDR3 DNA: TGTGCCAGCAGCCCGTGGACAGGGACTCACTCTGGGGCCAACGTCCTGACTTTC
J gene: TRBJ2-2; D gene: TRBD2; V gene: TRBV7-3; clone size: -; CDR3 length: 15; CDR3 protein: CASSLSGRATGELFF; CDR3 DNA: TGTGCCAGCAGCTTATCCGGGAGGGCCACCGGGGAGCTGTTTTTT
J gene: TRBJ2-3; D gene: -; V gene: TRBV28; clone size: -; CDR3 length: 14; CDR3 protein: CASSFTRMPYTQYF; CDR3 DNA: TGTGCCAGCAGTTTTACCAGGATGCCTTATACGCAGTATTTT
J gene: TRBJ2-2; D gene: -; V gene: TRBV5-1; clone size: -; CDR3 length: 15; CDR3 protein: CASSLFERNTGELFF; CDR3 DNA: TGCGCCAGCAGCTTGTTTGAGAGGAACACCGGGGAGCTGTTTTTT
J gene: TRBJ2-1; D gene: TRBD2; V gene: TRBV10-3; clone size: -; CDR3 length: 14; CDR3 protein: CAISGLASFNEQFF; CDR3 DNA: TGTGCCATCAGTGGACTAGCGAGCTTCAATGAGCAGTTCTTC
J gene: TRBJ1-3; D gene: -; V gene: TRBV30; clone size: -; CDR3 length: 13; CDR3 protein: CAWSVQGGNTIYF; CDR3 DNA: TGTGCCTGGAGTGTACAGGGTGGAAACACCATATATTTT
J gene: TRBJ2-7; D gene: -; V gene: TRBV4-1; clone size: -; CDR3 length: 12; CDR3 protein: CASSQSGYEQYF; CDR3 DNA: TGCGCCAGCAGCCAATCAGGCTACGAGCAGTACTTC
J gene: TRBJ2-7; D gene: TRBD2; V gene: TRBV14; clone size: -; CDR3 length: 15; CDR3 protein: CASSQERGGSYEQYF; CDR3 DNA: TGTGCCAGCAGCCAAGAGCGGGGGGGGTCCTACGAGCAGTACTTC
J gene: TRBJ2-5; D gene: TRBD2; V gene: TRBV6-1; clone size: -; CDR3 length: 13; CDR3 protein: CATRTSGSETQYF; CDR3 DNA: TGTGCCACTCGGACTAGCGGGAGTGAGACCCAGTACTTC
J gene: TRBJ2-5; D gene: -; V gene: TRBV6-5; clone size: -; CDR3 length: 15; CDR3 protein: CASRPQGAGQETQYF; CDR3 DNA: TGTGCCAGCAGGCCACAGGGAGCTGGCCAAGAGACCCAGTACTTC
J gene: TRBJ1-1; D gene: -; V gene: TRBV5-6; clone size: -; CDR3 length: 15; CDR3 protein: CASSLAGQLYTEAFF; CDR3 DNA: TGTGCCAGCAGCTTGGCCGGACAGCTATACACTGAAGCTTTCTTT
J gene: TRBJ2-7; D gene: -; V gene: TRBV27; clone size: once; CDR3 length: 15; CDR3 protein: CASSLVRASSYEQYF; CDR3 DNA: TGTGCCAGCAGTTTAGTGCGGGCGAGCTCCTACGAGCAGTACTTC
J gene: TRBJ2-1; D gene: TRBD2; V gene: TRBV10-3; clone size: -; CDR3 length: 15; CDR3 protein: CAISRTSGRLDEQFF; CDR3 DNA: TGTGCCATCAGCAGGACTAGCGGGAGGCTCGATGAGCAGTTCTTC
J gene: TRBJ2-1; D gene: -; V gene: TRBV7-3; clone size: -; CDR3 length: 15; CDR3 protein: CASSLTPGTPTGQFF; CDR3 DNA: TGTGCCAGCAGCTTAACCCCCGGGACACCAACTGGGCAGTTCTTC
J gene: TRBJ2-7; D gene: TRBD1; V gene: TRBV5-4; clone size: -; CDR3 length: 14; CDR3 protein: CASSFGTGSYEQYF; CDR3 DNA: TGTGCCAGCAGCTTCGGGACAGGGTCCTACGAGCAGTACTTC
J gene: TRBJ2-1; D gene: -; V gene: TRBV9; clone size: -; CDR3 length: 16; CDR3 protein: CASSVERASSYNEQFF; CDR3 DNA: TGTGCCAGCAGCGTGGAGAGGGCGAGCTCCTACAATGAGCAGTTCTTC
J gene: TRBJ2-7; D gene: -; V gene: TRBV6-5; clone size: -; CDR3 length: 15; CDR3 protein: CASSYLATGPYEQYF; CDR3 DNA: TGTGCCAGCAGTTACCTTGCGACAGGCCCCTACGAGCAGTACTTC
J gene: TRBJ1-1; D gene: -; V gene: TRBV15; clone size: -; CDR3 length: 14; CDR3 protein: CATSRDRGQLEAFF; CDR3 DNA: TGTGCCACCAGCAGAGATCGAGGACAGCTTGAAGCTTTCTTT
J gene: TRBJ1-3; D gene: -; V gene: TRBV28; clone size: once; CDR3 length: 13; CDR3 protein: CASRLRSGNTIYF; CDR3 DNA: TGTGCCAGCAGACTGCGCTCTGGAAACACCATATATTTT
J gene: TRBJ1-2; D gene: -; V gene: TRBV7-2; clone size: -; CDR3 length: 14; CDR3 protein: CASSPIGGRDGYTF; CDR3 DNA: TGTGCCAGCAGCCCTATCGGGGGTAGGGATGGCTACACCTTC
J gene: TRBJ2-7; D gene: TRBD2; V gene: TRBV27; clone size: -; CDR3 length: 17; CDR3 protein: CASSLLGTSGRAYEQYF; CDR3 DNA: TGTGCCAGCAGCCTATTGGGGACTAGCGGGAGGGCCTACGAGCAGTACTTC
J gene: TRBJ2-5; D gene: -; V gene: TRBV7-9; clone size: -; CDR3 length: 16; CDR3 protein: CASSPVGGPAQGTQYF; CDR3 DNA: TGTGCCAGCAGTCCAGTGGGAGGTCCGGCTCAAGGGACCCAGTACTTC
J gene: TRBJ2-1; D gene: TRBD2; V gene: TRBV4-3; clone size: -; CDR3 length: 15; CDR3 protein: CASSPGLAGYNEQFF; CDR3 DNA: TGCGCCAGCAGCCCCGGACTAGCGGGATACAATGAGCAGTTCTTC
J gene: TRBJ1-6; D gene: -; V gene: TRBV7-9; clone size: -; CDR3 length: 14; CDR3 protein: CASSARVGNSPLHF; CDR3 DNA: TGTGCCAGCAGCGCCAGGGTGGGGAATTCACCCCTCCACTTT
J gene: TRBJ2-1; D gene: -; V gene: TRBV4-3; clone size: -; CDR3 length: 16; CDR3 protein: CASSQDLSLREDEQFF; CDR3 DNA: TGCGCCAGCAGCCAAGACCTTTCGTTACGGGAAGATGAGCAGTTCTTC
J gene: TRBJ1-4; D gene: -; V gene: TRBV2; clone size: -; CDR3 length: 15; CDR3 protein: CASARVSPPHEKLFF; CDR3 DNA: TGTGCCAGCGCCCGGGTTAGTCCACCCCATGAAAAACTGTTTTTT
J gene: TRBJ2-1; D gene: -; V gene: TRBV4-3; clone size: -; CDR3 length: 15; CDR3 protein: CASSQDTGAYNEQFF; CDR3 DNA: TGCGCCAGCAGCCAAGACACTGGAGCCTACAATGAGCAGTTCTTC
J gene: TRBJ2-3; D gene: -; V gene: TRBV7-3; clone size: -; CDR3 length: 14; CDR3 protein: CASSLYKSTDTQYF; CDR3 DNA: TGTGCCAGCAGCTTATACAAATCCACAGATACGCAGTATTTT
J gene: TRBJ2-1; D gene: -; V gene: TRBV15; clone size: -; CDR3 length: 14; CDR3 protein: CATSLEGISGEQFF; CDR3 DNA: TGTGCCACCAGCCTAGAGGGCATCAGCGGTGAGCAGTTCTTC
J gene: TRBJ2-2; D gene: TRBD2; V gene: TRBV28; clone size: -; CDR3 length: 13; CDR3 protein: CASNPGPPGGLFF; CDR3 DNA: TGTGCCAGCAATCCGGGGCCCCCGGGGGGGCTGTTTTTT
J gene: TRBJ2-5; D gene: TRBD2; V gene: TRBV15; clone size: -; CDR3 length: 18; CDR3 protein: CATSPIPASGGAGKTQYF; CDR3 DNA: TGTGCCACCAGCCCCATTCCGGCTAGCGGGGGGGCTGGGAAGACCCAGTACTTC
J gene: TRBJ1-5; D gene: -; V gene: TRBV28; clone size: -; CDR3 length: 16; CDR3 protein: CASSVSGVGPDLAQHF; CDR3 DNA: TGTGCCAGCAGTGTATCAGGGGTGGGCCCCGATTTAGCCCAGCATTTT
J gene: TRBJ1-5; D gene: -; V gene: TRBV7-9; clone size: -; CDR3 length: 12; CDR3 protein: CASSILNQPQHF; CDR3 DNA: TGTGCCAGCAGCATCTTAAATCAGCCCCAGCATTTT
J gene: TRBJ2-1; D gene: TRBD2; V gene: TRBV12-5; clone size: -; CDR3 length: 14; CDR3 protein: CASGWGLAGNEQFF; CDR3 DNA: TGTGCTAGTGGTTGGGGACTAGCGGGGAATGAGCAGTTCTTC
J gene: TRBJ1-1; D gene: TRBD1; V gene: TRBV9; clone size: -; CDR3 length: 16; CDR3 protein: CASSVGQGAADTEAFF; CDR3 DNA: TGTGCCAGCAGCGTAGGACAGGGGGCAGCTGACACTGAAGCTTTCTTT
J gene: TRBJ1-6; D gene: TRBD1; V gene: TRBV28; clone size: -; CDR3 length: 17; CDR3 protein: CASSPIQGADYNSPLHF; CDR3 DNA: TGTGCCAGCAGTCCAATTCAGGGGGCTGACTATAATTCACCCCTCCACTTT
J gene: TRBJ2-5; D gene: TRBD2; V gene: TRBV5-4; clone size: -; CDR3 length: 16; CDR3 protein: CASSPRLAGVGETQYF; CDR3 DNA: TGTGCCAGCAGCCCGAGACTAGCGGGAGTCGGGGAGACCCAGTACTTC
J gene: TRBJ2-2; D gene: TRBD2; V gene: TRBV30; clone size: -; CDR3 length: 18; CDR3 protein: CAWSVRTSGAFGTGELFF; CDR3 DNA: TGTGCCTGGAGTGTCCGAACTAGCGGGGCTTTCGGTACCGGGGAGCTGTTTTTT
J gene: TRBJ1-3; D gene: -; V gene: TRBV6-4; clone size: -; CDR3 length: 18; CDR3 protein: CASSDSNSIVASGNTIYF; CDR3 DNA: TGTGCCAGCAGTGACTCGAACTCCATAGTAGCCTCTGGAAACACCATATATTTT
J gene: TRBJ2-1; D gene: TRBD2; V gene: TRBV2; clone size: -; CDR3 length: 13; CDR3 protein: CASSEGGGNEQFF; CDR3 DNA: TGTGCCAGCAGTGAGGGGGGGGGCAATGAGCAGTTCTTC
J gene: TRBJ2-5; D gene: -; V gene: TRBV10-3; clone size: -; CDR3 length: 15; CDR3 protein: CAISEGTGRGETQYF; CDR3 DNA: TGTGCCATCAGTGAAGGAACGGGGCGGGGAGAGACCCAGTACTTC
J gene: TRBJ2-3; D gene: TRBD2; V gene: TRBV7-9; clone size: -; CDR3 length: 17; CDR3 protein: CASSPGRLAGEPDTQYF; CDR3 DNA: TGTGCCAGCAGCCCCGGAAGACTAGCGGGAGAGCCAGATACGCAGTATTTT
J gene: TRBJ1-1; D gene: -; V gene: TRBV7-6; clone size: once; CDR3 length: 17; CDR3 protein: CASSLVSLDSGGIEAFF; CDR3 DNA: TGTGCCAGCAGCTTAGTTTCTTTAGACTCGGGAGGAATTGAAGCTTTCTTT
J gene: TRBJ2-5; D gene: -; V gene: TRBV6-1; clone size: -; CDR3 length: 14; CDR3 protein: CASRPPPGWETQYF; CDR3 DNA: TGTGCCAGCAGACCTCCTCCGGGTTGGGAGACCCAGTACTTC
J gene: TRBJ2-1; D gene: -; V gene: TRBV7-9; clone size: -; CDR3 length: 12; CDR3 protein: CASSSQGGEQFF; CDR3 DNA: TGTGCCAGCAGCTCTCAGGGGGGTGAGCAGTTCTTC
J gene: TRBJ2-3; D gene: TRBD1; V gene: TRBV29-1; clone size: -; CDR3 length: 17; CDR3 protein: CSVEGGQGGELTDTQYF; CDR3 DNA: TGCAGCGTTGAAGGGGGACAGGGAGGGGAGTTAACAGATACGCAGTATTTT
J gene: TRBJ1-1; D gene: TRBD1; V gene: TRBV5-1; clone size: -; CDR3 length: 15; CDR3 protein: CASSPRGRGNTEAFF; CDR3 DNA: TGCGCCAGCAGCCCCAGGGGGCGAGGGAACACTGAAGCTTTCTTT